The T cell receptor (beta chain) under discussion was sequenced for a study of control samples from healthy donors and cancer patients. Losses at the gene ends were 2 bases for V and 1 base for J; bases not matched to a gene: 4. The CDR3 consists of 18 residues. The germline CDR1 and CDR2 sequences are LNHNV and YYDKDF (reference sequence). Only in-frame clones appear in the TCRdb table, and some are missing; sequencing was by immunoSEQ multiplex PCR. Found here are approximately 140,000 clones, about 90% of them singletons; the top ten hold over 6%. The sequencing input was blood. The chain employs TRBV15 and TRBJ2-2, with 13 bases lining up with TRBD2. The receptor was derived from a man between 18 and 29 years old in good health. The CDR3 DNA sequence: TGTGCCACCAGCAGAACTAGCGGGGGGGCTTGGAACACCGGGGAGCTGTTTTTT. This encodes CATSRTSGGAWNTGELFF.